The sequence of this T cell receptor beta chain was determined in a study of cytomegalovirus exposure and HLA in healthy donors. Study conclusions and caveats: Indistinguishable V segments such as TRBV6-2 and TRBV6-3 were excluded.

A remark on this clone: What it recognizes is unknown.

Trimming left V 1 base short and J 3 bases short, with 11 bases between. This CDR3 contains 15 residues. CDR1 and CDR2 (germline): SGDLS, YYNGEE. Primers for the PCR totalled 60 Vbeta and 13 Jbeta. Per the study methods: The authors later counted around 80 million unique TCR beta chains, roughly 10 million of them shared. Generated by immunoSEQ multiplex PCR, the TCRdb table keeps only in-frame clones and is missing some. Clone size and V and J calls were adopted from that table, with D and trimming inferred from the DNA. The sample holds 90,000 to 100,000 clones, 70% seen once. This sequence originates from a middle-aged man in good health and CMV-seronegative. The chain combines TRBV9 with TRBJ1-3; the D gene is possibly TRBD1 (6 bases). The sample consisted of PBMCs. CDR3 sequence (DNA): TGTGCCAGCAGCGTAAAGGGACAATATGGAAACACCATATATTTT. Its translation is CASSVKGQYGNTIYF. Full variable domain (outside the CDR3, taken from reference TRBV9 and TRBJ1-3): DSGVTQTPKHLITATGQRVTLRCSPRSGDLSVYWYQQSLDQGLQFLIQYYNGEERAKGNILERFSAQQFPDLHSELNLSSLELGDSALYFCASSVKGQYGNTIYFGEGSWLTVV.